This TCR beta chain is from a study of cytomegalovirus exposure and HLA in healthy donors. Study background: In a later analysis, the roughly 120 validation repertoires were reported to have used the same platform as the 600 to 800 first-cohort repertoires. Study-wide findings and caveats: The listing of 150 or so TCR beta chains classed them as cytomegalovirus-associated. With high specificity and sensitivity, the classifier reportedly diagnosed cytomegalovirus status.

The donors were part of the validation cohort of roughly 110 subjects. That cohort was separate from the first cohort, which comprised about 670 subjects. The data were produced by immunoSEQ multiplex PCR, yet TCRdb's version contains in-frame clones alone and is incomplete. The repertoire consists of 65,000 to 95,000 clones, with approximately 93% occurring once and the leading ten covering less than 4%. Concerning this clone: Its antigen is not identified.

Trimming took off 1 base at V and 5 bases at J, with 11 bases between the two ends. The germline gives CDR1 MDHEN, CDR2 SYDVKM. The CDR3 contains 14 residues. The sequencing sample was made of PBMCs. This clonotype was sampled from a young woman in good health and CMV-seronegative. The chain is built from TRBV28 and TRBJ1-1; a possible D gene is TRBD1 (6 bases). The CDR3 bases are TGTGCCAGCAGTTTATCAGGGGTGGGTACTGAAGCTTTCTTT. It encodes CASSLSGVGTEAFF.